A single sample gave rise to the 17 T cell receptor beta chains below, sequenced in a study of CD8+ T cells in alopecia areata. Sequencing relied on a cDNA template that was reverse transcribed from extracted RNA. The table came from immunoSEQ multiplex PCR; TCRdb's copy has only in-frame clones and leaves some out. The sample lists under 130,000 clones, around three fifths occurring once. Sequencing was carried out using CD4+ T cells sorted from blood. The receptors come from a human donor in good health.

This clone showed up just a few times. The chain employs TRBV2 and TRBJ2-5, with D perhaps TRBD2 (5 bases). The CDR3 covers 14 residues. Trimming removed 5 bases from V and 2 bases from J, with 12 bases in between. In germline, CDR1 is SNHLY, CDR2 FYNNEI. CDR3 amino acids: CASSLDYLQETQYF. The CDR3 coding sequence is TGTGCCAGCAGTCTCGACTATTTACAAGAGACCCAGTACTTC.

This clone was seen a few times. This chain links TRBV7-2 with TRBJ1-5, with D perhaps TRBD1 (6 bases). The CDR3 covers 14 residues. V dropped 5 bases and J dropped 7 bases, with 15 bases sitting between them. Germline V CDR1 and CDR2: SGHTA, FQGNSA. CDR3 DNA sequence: TGTGCCAGCAGCGCCCGACAGGCTCAGCAGCCCCAGCATTTT. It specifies CASSARQAQQPQHF.

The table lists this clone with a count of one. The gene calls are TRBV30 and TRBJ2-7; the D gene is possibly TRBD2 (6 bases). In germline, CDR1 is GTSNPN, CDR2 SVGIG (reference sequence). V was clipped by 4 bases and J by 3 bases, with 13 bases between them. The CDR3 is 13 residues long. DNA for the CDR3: TGTGCCTGGATGGGTGAAGCGGGCTACGAGCAGTACTTC. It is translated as CAWMGEAGYEQYF.

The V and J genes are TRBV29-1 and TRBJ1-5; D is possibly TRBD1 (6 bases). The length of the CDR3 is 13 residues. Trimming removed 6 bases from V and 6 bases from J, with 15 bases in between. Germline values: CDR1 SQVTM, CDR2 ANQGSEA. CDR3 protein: CSVLQGYGQPQHF. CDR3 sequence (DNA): TGCAGCGTGCTACAGGGTTACGGTCAGCCCCAGCATTTT. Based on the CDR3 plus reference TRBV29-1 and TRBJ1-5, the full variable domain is SAVISQKPSRDICQRGTSLTIQCQVDSQVTMMFWYRQQPGQSLTLIATANQGSEATYESGFVIDKFPISRPNLTFSTLTVSNMSPEDSSIYLCSVLQGYGQPQHFGDGTRLSIL.

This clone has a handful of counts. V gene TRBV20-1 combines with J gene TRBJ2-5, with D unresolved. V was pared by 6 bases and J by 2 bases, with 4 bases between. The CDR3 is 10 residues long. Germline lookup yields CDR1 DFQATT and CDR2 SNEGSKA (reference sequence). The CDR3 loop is CSAEQETQYF. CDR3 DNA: TGCAGTGCAGAGCAAGAGACCCAGTACTTC.

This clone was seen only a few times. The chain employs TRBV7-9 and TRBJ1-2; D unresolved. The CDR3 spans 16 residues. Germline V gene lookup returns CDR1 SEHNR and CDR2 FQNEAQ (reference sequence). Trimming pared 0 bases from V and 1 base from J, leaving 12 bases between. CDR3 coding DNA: TGTGCCAGCAGCTTAGCGCCCCAGGTTTATAACTATGGCTACACCTTC. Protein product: CASSLAPQVYNYGYTF.

CDR3: CASKQGNTGELFF. In DNA, the CDR3 is TGTGCCAGCAAACAGGGGAACACCGGGGAGCTGTTTTTT. The chain uses TRBV7-6 and TRBJ2-2; a possible D gene is TRBD1 (6 bases). CDR1 is SGHVS and CDR2 is FNYEAQ in the germline V gene. The V end lost 7 bases, the J end lost 1 base, and 7 bases lay between the germline ends. This CDR3 has 13 residues.

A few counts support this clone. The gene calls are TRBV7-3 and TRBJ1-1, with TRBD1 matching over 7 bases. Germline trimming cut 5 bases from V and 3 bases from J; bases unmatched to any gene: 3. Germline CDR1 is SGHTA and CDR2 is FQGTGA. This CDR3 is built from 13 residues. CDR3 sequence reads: CASSRQGDTEAFF. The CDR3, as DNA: TGTGCCAGCAGCCGACAGGGTGACACTGAAGCTTTCTTT.

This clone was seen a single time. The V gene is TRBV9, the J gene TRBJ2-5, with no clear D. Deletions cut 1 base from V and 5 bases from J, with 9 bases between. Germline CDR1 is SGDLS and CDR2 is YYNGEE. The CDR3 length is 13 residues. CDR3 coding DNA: TGTGCCAGCAGCGTATACGATACGGAGACCCAGTACTTC. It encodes CASSVYDTETQYF.

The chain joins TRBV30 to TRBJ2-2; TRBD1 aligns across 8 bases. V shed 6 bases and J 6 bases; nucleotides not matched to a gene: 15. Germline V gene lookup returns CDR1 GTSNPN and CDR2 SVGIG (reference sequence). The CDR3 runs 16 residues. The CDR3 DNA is TGTGCCTGCTCGGACAGGGCTTGGTATACCCCCGGGGAGCTGTTTTTT. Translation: CACSDRAWYTPGELFF.

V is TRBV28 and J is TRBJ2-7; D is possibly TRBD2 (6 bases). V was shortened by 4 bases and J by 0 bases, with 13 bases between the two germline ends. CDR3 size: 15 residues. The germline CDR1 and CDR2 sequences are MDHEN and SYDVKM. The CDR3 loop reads CASSSGGTSSYEQYF. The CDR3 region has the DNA TGTGCCAGCAGTTCTGGGGGGACGAGCTCCTACGAGCAGTACTTC.

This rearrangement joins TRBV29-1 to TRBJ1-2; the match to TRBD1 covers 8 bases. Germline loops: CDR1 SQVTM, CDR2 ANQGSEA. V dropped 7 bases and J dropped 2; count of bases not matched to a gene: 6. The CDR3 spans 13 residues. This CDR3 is CSAYRGNNYGYTF. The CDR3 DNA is TGCAGCGCCTACAGGGGGAACAACTATGGCTACACCTTC.

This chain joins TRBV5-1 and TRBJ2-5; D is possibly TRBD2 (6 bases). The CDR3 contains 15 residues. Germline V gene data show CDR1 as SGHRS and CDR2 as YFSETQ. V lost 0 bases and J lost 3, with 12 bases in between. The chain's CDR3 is CASSLGGTSEETQYF. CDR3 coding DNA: TGCGCCAGCAGCTTGGGCGGGACTTCAGAAGAGACCCAGTACTTC.

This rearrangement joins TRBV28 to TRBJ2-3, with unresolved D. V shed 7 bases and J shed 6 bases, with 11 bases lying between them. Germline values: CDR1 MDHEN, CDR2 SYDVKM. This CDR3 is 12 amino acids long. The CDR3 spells CASKSPPDTQYF. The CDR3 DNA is TGTGCCAGCAAGTCACCCCCGGATACGCAGTATTTT.

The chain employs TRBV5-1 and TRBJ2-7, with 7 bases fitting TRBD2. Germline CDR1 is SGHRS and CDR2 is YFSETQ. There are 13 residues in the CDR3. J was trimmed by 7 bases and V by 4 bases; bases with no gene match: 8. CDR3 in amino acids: CASSRDYYGEQYF. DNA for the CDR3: TGCGCCAGCAGCCGGGACTACTACGGAGAGCAGTACTTC.

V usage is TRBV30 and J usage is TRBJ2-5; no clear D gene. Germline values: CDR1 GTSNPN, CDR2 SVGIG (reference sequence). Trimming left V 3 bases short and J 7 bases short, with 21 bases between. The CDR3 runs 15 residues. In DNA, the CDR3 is TGTGCCTGGAGCGATACACCATCGGGTGCGGTGACCCAGTACTTC. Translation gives CAWSDTPSGAVTQYF.

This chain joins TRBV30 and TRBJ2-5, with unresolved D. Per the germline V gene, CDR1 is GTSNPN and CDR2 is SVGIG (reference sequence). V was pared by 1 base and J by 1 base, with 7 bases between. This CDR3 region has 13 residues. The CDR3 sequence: CAWSGHLQETQYF. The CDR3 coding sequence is TGTGCCTGGAGTGGACACCTCCAAGAGACCCAGTACTTC.